The clone carrying this TCR beta chain occurred once. What it binds is not known. The data were obtained in a study of cytotoxic CD8 clonotypes in ibrutinib-treated CLL. Overall study context: An average of around 250,000 productive templates and 94,082 productive rearrangements was obtained per sample. Study-wide findings and caveats: A rise in clonality was seen at ibrutinib response, and a fall back toward baseline was seen at progression.

Assay: immunoSEQ multiplex PCR; the TCRdb copy retains only in-frame clones and omits some. The data hold more than 30,000 clones, with 69% observed a single time. Per germline, CDR1 MNHEY and CDR2 SVGAGI. The trim removed 5 bases at V and 2 bases at J, leaving 8 bases unmatched. The CDR3 covers 15 residues. The TCR comes from a human donor with chronic lymphocytic leukemia. The chain employs TRBV6-5 and TRBJ1-2, with TRBD1 matching 7 bases. Sequenced here: PBMCs, sampled before ibrutinib treatment. The CDR3 DNA reads as TGTGCCAGCAGTCAGGGGGGGGGAGTGAACTATGGCTACACCTTC. Translation gives CASSQGGGVNYGYTF.